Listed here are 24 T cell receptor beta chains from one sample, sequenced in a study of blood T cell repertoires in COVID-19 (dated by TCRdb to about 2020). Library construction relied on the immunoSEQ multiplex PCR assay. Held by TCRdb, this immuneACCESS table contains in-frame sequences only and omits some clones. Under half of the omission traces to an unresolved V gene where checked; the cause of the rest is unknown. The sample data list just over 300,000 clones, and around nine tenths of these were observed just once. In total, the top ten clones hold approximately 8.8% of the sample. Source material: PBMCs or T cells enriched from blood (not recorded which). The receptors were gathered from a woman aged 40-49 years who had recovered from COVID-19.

This CDR3 reads CASSSGLAKNIQYF. The CDR3 DNA reads as TGTGCCAGCAGCTCGGGACTAGCCAAAAACATTCAGTACTTC. The chain carries TRBV13 and TRBJ2-4, with a weak D call TRBD2 (6 bases). The V end was cut by 4 bases, the J end by 0 bases, with 7 bases between. The V gene's germline CDR1 is PRHDT and CDR2 FYEKMQ (reference sequence). The CDR3 loop spans 14 amino acids. Drawing the rest from reference TRBV13 and TRBJ2-4, the complete variable domain is AAGVIQSPRHLIKEKRETATLKCYPIPRHDTVYWYQQGPGQDPQFLISFYEKMQSDKGSIPDRFSAQQFSDYHSELNMSSLELGDSALYFCASSSGLAKNIQYFGAGTRLSVL.

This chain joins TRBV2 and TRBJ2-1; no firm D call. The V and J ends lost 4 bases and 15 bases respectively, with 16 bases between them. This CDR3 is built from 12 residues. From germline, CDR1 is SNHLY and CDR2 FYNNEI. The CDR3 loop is CASSADRTEVFF. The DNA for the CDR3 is TGTGCCAGCAGTGCCGACCGAACCGAGGTGTTCTTC. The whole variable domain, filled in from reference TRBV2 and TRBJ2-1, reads EPEVTQTPSHQVTQMGQEVILRCVPISNHLYFYWYRQILGQKVEFLVSFYNNEISEKSEIFDDQFSVERPDGSNFTLKIRSTKLEDSAMYFCASSADRTEVFFGPGTRLTVL.

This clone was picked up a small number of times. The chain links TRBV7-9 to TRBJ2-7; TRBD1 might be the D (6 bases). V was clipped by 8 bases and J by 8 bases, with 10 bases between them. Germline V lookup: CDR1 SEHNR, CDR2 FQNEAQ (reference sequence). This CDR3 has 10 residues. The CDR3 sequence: CASEDSKQYF. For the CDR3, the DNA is TGTGCCAGCGAGGACAGCAAGCAGTACTTC.

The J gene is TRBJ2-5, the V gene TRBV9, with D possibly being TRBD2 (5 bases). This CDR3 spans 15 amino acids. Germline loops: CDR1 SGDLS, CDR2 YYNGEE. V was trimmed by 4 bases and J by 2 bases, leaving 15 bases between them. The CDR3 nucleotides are TGTGCCAGCAGCCCGAGAGGGCTTTATCAAGAGACCCAGTACTTC. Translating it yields CASSPRGLYQETQYF.

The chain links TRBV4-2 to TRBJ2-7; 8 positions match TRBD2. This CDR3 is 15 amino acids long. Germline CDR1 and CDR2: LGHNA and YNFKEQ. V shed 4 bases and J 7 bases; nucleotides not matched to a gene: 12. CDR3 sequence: CASSPGPGGPWEQYF. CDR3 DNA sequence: TGTGCCAGCAGCCCGGGACCGGGAGGGCCGTGGGAGCAGTACTTC.

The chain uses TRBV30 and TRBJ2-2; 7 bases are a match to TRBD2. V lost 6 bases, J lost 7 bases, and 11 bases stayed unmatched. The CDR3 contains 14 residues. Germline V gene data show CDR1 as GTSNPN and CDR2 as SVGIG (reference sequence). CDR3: CACPPGGMGGELFF. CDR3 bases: TGTGCCTGCCCCCCGGGGGGTATGGGCGGGGAGCTGTTTTTT. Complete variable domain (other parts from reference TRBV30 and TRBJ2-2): SQTIHQWPATLVQPVGSPLSLECTVEGTSNPNLYWYRQAAGRGLQLLFYSVGIGQISSEVPQNLSASRPQDRQFILSSKKLLLSDSGFYLCACPPGGMGGELFFGEGSRLTVL.

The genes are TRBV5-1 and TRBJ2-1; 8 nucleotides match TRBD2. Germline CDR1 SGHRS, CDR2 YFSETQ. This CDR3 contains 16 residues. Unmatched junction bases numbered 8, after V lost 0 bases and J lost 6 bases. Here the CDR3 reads CASSLASGGASNEQFF. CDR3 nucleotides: TGCGCCAGCAGCTTGGCTTCGGGGGGGGCGAGCAATGAGCAGTTCTTC. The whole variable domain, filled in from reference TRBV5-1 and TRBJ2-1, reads KAGVTQTPRYLIKTRGQQVTLSCSPISGHRSVSWYQQTPGQGLQFLFEYFSETQRNKGNFPGRFSGRQFSNSRSEMNVSTLELGDSALYLCASSLASGGASNEQFFGPGTRLTVL.

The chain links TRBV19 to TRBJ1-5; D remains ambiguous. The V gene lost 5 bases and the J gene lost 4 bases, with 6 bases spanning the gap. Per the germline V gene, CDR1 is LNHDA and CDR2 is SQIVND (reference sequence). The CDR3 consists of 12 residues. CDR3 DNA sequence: TGTGCCAGTAGTCGTTCGAATCAGCCCCAGCATTTT. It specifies CASSRSNQPQHF.

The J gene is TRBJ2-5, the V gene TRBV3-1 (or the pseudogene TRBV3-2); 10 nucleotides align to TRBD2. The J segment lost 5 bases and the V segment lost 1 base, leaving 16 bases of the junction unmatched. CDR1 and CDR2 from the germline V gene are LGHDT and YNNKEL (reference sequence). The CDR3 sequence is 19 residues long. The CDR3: CASSQVKVTSGFFGETQYF. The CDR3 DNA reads TGTGCCAGCAGCCAAGTGAAAGTGACTAGCGGGTTCTTCGGGGAGACCCAGTACTTC.

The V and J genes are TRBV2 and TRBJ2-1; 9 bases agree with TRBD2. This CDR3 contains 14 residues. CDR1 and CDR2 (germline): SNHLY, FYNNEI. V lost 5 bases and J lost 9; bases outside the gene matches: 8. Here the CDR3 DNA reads TGTGCCAGCAGTCTCGCGGGGGGGCCTATTGAGCAGTTCTTC. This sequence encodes CASSLAGGPIEQFF.

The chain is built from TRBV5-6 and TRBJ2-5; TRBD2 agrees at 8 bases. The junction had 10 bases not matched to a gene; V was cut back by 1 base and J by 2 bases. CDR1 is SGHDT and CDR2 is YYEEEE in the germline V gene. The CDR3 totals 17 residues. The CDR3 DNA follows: TGTGCCAGCAGCTTGAAGGCGCTGGCGGGGGGACAAGAGACCCAGTACTTC. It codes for CASSLKALAGGQETQYF.

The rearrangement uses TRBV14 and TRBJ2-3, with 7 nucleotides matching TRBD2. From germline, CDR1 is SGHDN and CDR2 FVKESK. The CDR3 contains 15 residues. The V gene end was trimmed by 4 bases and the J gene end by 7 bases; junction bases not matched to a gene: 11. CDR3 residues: CASSRLSGFGHTQYF. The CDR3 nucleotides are TGTGCCAGCAGCCGCCTTAGCGGGTTTGGGCATACGCAGTATTTT. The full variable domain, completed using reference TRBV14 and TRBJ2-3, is EAGVTQFPSHSVIEKGQTVTLRCDPISGHDNLYWYRRVMGKEIKFLLHFVKESKQDESGMPNNRFLAERTGGTYSTLKVQPAELEDSGVYFCASSRLSGFGHTQYFGPGTRLTVL.

CDR3 DNA: TGTGCCAGCTCGAAAACAGGGGGGACAGTATTCGAGCAGTACTTC. It translates to CASSKTGGTVFEQYF. This sequence joins TRBV18 and TRBJ2-7; 8 bases are a match to TRBD1. CDR1 and CDR2 from the germline V gene are KGHSH and LQKENI. There are 15 residues in the CDR3. Germline trimming cut 6 bases from V and 6 bases from J; bases unmatched to any gene: 13.

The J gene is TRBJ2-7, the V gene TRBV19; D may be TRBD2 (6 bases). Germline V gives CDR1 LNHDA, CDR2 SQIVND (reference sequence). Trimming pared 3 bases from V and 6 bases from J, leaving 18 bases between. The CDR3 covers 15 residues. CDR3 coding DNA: TGTGCCAGTAGTATGGGGGGACGAGCGGCCTCCGAGCAGTACTTC. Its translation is CASSMGGRAASEQYF.

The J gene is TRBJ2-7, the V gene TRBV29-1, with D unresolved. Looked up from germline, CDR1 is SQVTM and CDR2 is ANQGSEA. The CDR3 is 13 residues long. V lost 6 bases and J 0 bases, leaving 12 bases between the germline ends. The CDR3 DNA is TGCAGCGTCCTCTGGGCAGACTCCTACGAGCAGTACTTC. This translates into CSVLWADSYEQYF.

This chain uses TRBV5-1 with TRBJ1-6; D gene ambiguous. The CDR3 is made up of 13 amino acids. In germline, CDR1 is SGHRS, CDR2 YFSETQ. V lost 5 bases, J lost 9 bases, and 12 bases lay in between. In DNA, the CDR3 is TGCGCCAGCAGTTTCGGGGAAGGTTCACCCCTCCACTTT. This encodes CASSFGEGSPLHF. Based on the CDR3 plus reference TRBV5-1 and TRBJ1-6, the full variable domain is KAGVTQTPRYLIKTRGQQVTLSCSPISGHRSVSWYQQTPGQGLQFLFEYFSETQRNKGNFPGRFSGRQFSNSRSEMNVSTLELGDSALYLCASSFGEGSPLHFGNGTRLTVT.

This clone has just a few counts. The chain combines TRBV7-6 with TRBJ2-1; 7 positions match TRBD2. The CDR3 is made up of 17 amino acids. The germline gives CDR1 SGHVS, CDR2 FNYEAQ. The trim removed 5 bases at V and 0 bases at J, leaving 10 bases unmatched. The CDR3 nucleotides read TGTGCCAGCAGCCAGGAACGGCGGGAGCGCTCCTACAATGAGCAGTTCTTC. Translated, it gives CASSQERRERSYNEQFF.

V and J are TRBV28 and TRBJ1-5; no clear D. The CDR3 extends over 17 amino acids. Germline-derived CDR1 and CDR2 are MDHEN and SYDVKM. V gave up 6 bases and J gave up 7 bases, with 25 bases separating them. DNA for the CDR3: TGTGCCAGCAGCACCCCCCTCGACTCAGAGGGTAGGCAGCCCCAGCATTTT. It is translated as CASSTPLDSEGRQPQHF.

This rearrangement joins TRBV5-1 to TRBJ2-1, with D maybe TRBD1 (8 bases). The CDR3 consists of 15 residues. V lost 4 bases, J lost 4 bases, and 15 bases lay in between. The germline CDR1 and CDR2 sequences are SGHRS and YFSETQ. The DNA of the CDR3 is TGCGCCAGCAGCCCGGGAGGACAGGGATACAATGAGCAGTTCTTC. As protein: CASSPGGQGYNEQFF.

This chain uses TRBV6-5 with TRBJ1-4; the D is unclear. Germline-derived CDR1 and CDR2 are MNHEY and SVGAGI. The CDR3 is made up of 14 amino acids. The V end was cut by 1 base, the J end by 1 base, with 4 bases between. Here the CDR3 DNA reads TGTGCCAGCAGTTACTATCAAACTAATGAAAAACTGTTTTTT. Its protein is CASSYYQTNEKLFF.

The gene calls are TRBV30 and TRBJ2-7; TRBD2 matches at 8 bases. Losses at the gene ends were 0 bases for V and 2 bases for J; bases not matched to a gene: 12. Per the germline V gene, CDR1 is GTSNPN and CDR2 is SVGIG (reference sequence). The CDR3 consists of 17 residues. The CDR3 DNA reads TGTGCCTGGAGTGTGGGTCGAACTAGCGGTAAGGCCTACGAGCAGTACTTC. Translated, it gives CAWSVGRTSGKAYEQYF. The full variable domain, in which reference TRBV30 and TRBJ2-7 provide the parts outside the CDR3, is SQTIHQWPATLVQPVGSPLSLECTVEGTSNPNLYWYRQAAGRGLQLLFYSVGIGQISSEVPQNLSASRPQDRQFILSSKKLLLSDSGFYLCAWSVGRTSGKAYEQYFGPGTRLTVT.

Written as DNA, the CDR3 is TGCGCCAGCAGCGCCCTGGACAGTATTGAAGCTTTCTTT. Translated: CASSALDSIEAFF. V gene TRBV5-1 combines with J gene TRBJ1-1, with D perhaps matching TRBD1 (6 bases). CDR1 is SGHRS and CDR2 is YFSETQ in the germline V gene. The germline V and J ends were trimmed by 4 bases and 7 bases, with 14 bases remaining between them. This CDR3 has 13 amino acids.

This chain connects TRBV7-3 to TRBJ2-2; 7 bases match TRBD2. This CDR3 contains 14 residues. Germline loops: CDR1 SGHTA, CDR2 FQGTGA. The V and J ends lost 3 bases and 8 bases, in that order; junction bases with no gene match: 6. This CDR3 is CASSFGLVAGELFF. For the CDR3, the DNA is TGTGCCAGCAGCTTCGGACTAGTAGCTGGGGAGCTGTTTTTT. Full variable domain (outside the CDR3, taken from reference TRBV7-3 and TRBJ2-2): GAGVSQTPSNKVTEKGKYVELRCDPISGHTALYWYRQSLGQGPEFLIYFQGTGAADDSGLPNDRFFAVRPEGSVSTLKIQRTERGDSAVYLCASSFGLVAGELFFGEGSRLTVL.

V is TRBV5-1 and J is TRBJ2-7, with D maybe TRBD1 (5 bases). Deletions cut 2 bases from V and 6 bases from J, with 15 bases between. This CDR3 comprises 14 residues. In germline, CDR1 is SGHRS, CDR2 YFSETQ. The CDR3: CASSFKPRESEQYF. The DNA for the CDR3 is TGCGCCAGCAGCTTCAAACCCAGGGAAAGCGAGCAGTACTTC.